This TCR beta chain is from a study of shared clonotypes between healthy human individuals. CD45RO negativity and positive selection for CCR7 defined naive CD8 cells, a population that excluded terminally differentiated effector memory CD45RA+ cells. The method was immunoSEQ multiplex PCR; TCRdb's version includes in-frame clones alone and lacks a portion of them. The sample includes millions of clones, about 92% of them seen just once. The length of the CDR3 is 16 residues. CDR1 and CDR2 from the germline V gene are SGHDT and YYEEEE. V dropped 4 bases and J dropped 8 bases, with 24 bases sitting between them.

The sequencing sample was made of naive CD8+ T cells from PBMCs. This chain joins TRBV5-6 and TRBJ1-2; D not certain. The clonotype originates from a man aged 18 to 30 in good health. Some clones in this sample may be carry-over from other donors' samples. The CDR3 sequence is CASSLITGTLFRGYTF. CDR3 DNA: TGTGCCAGCAGCCTGATAACGGGCACCCTTTTCCGCGGCTACACCTTC.